This entry lists 3 T cell receptor beta chains sequenced from one sample in a study of shared clonotypes between healthy human individuals. Repertoires were generated with immunoSEQ multiplex PCR, while TCRdb's copy carries only in-frame clones and drops some. The sample lists nearly 1,000,000 clones; about three quarters were seen once. The sequencing sample was made of memory CD4+ T cells sorted from blood. Regarding subset: CD45RA-negative fraction. The receptors originated from a man aged 18 to 29 in good health.

To note about this clone: Since a far larger clone is one base different, this is likely a read error. In the same sample, other DNA sequences code for this CDR3. The chain has TRBV27 and TRBJ2-7; a possible D gene is TRBD1 (5 bases). Trimming left V 2 bases short and J 3 bases short, with 11 bases between. Germline V gene data show CDR1 as MNHEY and CDR2 as SMNVEV (reference sequence). There are 14 residues in the CDR3. CDR3 protein: CASSLKGAHYEQYF. CDR3 sequence (DNA): TGTGCCAGCAGTTTAAAAGGGGCTCACTACGAGCAGTACTTC.

J is TRBJ2-3 and V is TRBV30, with TRBD2 matching 9 bases. Germline assignment: CDR1 GTSNPN and CDR2 SVGIG (reference sequence). The CDR3 runs 14 residues. J gave up 5 bases and V 4 bases, and 7 bases lay outside the gene matches. The CDR3 coding sequence is TGTGCCTGGATGAGGGCGGGGGGGAGAGATACGCAGTATTTT. The encoded protein is CAWMRAGGRDTQYF.

The chain couples TRBV18 to TRBJ1-1; possible D gene TRBD1, 5 bases. This CDR3 is 12 amino acids long. Germline assignment: CDR1 KGHSH and CDR2 LQKENI. V gave up 6 bases and J gave up 6 bases, with 11 bases separating them. The CDR3 reads CASSERGAEAFF. CDR3 sequence (DNA): TGTGCCAGCTCCGAGCGGGGGGCTGAAGCTTTCTTT.